This T cell receptor beta chain comes out of a study of spatial heterogeneity in lung cancer. Time point reported: sample taken at primary tumor resection. Whole RNA, isolated from tumor, nontumor lung or frozen PBMC, was sequenced without prior sorting. The ends were cut back, 2 bases at V and 6 bases at J, with 7 bases in the middle. The germline CDR1 and CDR2 sequences are DFQATT and SNEGSKA (reference sequence). CDR3 length: 11 amino acids. This clonotype was counted many times. TCRdb re-derived calls from the 5' RACE reads in MiXCR, one entry per CDR3 protein. The table records 19,000 or so distinct CDR3 sequences, around a fifth of them present only once.

The sequencing here drew on PBMCs, taken at surgery. The V and J genes are TRBV20-1 and TRBJ1-1; the D is unclear. This sequence originates from a female donor with early-stage non-small cell lung cancer. CDR3 region: CSARPRSEAFF. The DNA of the CDR3 is TGCAGTGCTAGACCCAGGTCTGAAGCTTTCTTT.